Listed below are T cell receptor beta chains from one sample, sequenced in a study of control samples from healthy donors and cancer patients. The table came from immunoSEQ multiplex PCR; TCRdb's copy has only in-frame clones and leaves some out. The sample contains fewer than 200,000 clones, around 93% of which appear only once. The specimen was blood. These receptors came from a woman in her sixties in good health. The CDR3 runs from the conserved cysteine through the conserved F or W. Fields, in order: V gene, CDR3 protein.

TRBV19,CASALFLGGNEQFF
TRBV9,CARRGALQGDQETQYF
TRBV6-2/TRBV6-3,CASSLSTNTEAFF
TRBV13,CASSSRQGANEKLFF
TRBV9,CASTAGSGGYNEQFF
TRBV2,CASSELADGELFF
TRBV6-5,CASSYSGTAVDTEAFF
TRBV6-2/TRBV6-3,CASSTRQGVINEQFF
TRBV5-1,CASSPTALNRQGGVYYGYTF
TRBV5-1,CASSLGGEYEQFF
TRBV3-1/TRBV3-2,CASSRDGRGSTEAFF
TRBV6-5,CASSYHPAIGTEAFF
TRBV2,CASTFTGVNTEAFF
TRBV6-4,CASSDISQGRTEAFF
TRBV2,CASSGQGLTEAFF
TRBV7-2,CASVPHEGGNQPQHF
TRBV4-1,CASSQSAGLTTTYEQYF
TRBV6-2/TRBV6-3,CASSPLRGRSYEQYF
TRBV5-8,CASSLWDRRVGIQYF
TRBV12-5,CASAPQGGTGEKLFF
TRBV29-1,CSVDVGTF
TRBV2,CASRARGPYTGELFF
TRBV6-6,CASSYPSGGAQETQYF
TRBV2,CASSDPFAGSSGNTIYF
TRBV7-9,CASSLGQGIGETQYF
TRBV5-6,CASSLGWAEGNTIYF
TRBV7-2,CASSLIQGAGTGELFF
TRBV12-3/TRBV12-4,CASSPHHQKLFF
TRBV11-3,CASSLQGQGVGTDTQYF
TRBV7-8,CASSLVLLDPGELFF
TRBV27,CASRVGTGNYNSPLHF
TRBV12-3/TRBV12-4,CASRWGVNTEAFF
TRBV7-2,CASSLAPSGGETDTQYF
TRBV7-2,CASSPQSTGNTIYF
TRBV6-2/TRBV6-3,CASSYRQGREKNTEAFF
TRBV7-9,CASSSLNHLQEDFEKLFF
TRBV27,CASSPGLAGWNEQFF
TRBV10-1,CASSAGTQETQYF
TRBV19,CASSRQTFNEKLFF
TRBV18,CASSPLLAQNSGNTIYF
TRBV20-1,CSASPGMNTEAFF
TRBV19,CASTPGGGYGEQFF
TRBV4-3,CASSQRRGSWNTEAFF
TRBV5-4,CASSEGLPRGETQYF
TRBV13,CASSQGQPNTGELFF
TRBV19,CASDDSSSVNQPQHF
TRBV7-9,CASSRGPTPLHF
TRBV6-4,CASSDSTGGYNEQFF
TRBV29-1,CSVEVLQGYEQYF
TRBV6-2/TRBV6-3,CASSYPGDNYF
TRBV19,CASIGDLRSYGYTF
TRBV19,CASSIPRPGTGDTEAFF
TRBV7-2,CASRRLVSDTQYF
TRBV7-9,CASSSMRGGRYNEQFF